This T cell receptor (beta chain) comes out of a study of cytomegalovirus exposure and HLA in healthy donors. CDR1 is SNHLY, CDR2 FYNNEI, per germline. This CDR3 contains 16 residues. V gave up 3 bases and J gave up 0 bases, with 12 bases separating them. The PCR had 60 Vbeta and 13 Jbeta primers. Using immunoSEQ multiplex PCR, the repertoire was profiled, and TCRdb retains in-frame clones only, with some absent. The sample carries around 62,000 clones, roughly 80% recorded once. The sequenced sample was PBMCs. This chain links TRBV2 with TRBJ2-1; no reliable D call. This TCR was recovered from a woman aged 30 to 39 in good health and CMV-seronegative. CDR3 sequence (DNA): TGTGCCAGCAGTGAGAAGAAGTTCAGCTCCTACAATGAGCAGTTCTTC. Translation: CASSEKKFSSYNEQFF.